This TCR beta chain was recorded in a study of blood T cell repertoires in COVID-19. Across the study: PBMCs, B-cell-depleted T cells, or T cells were the source of the cDNA or gDNA that made up the material.

Source study methods: Reference gene primer amplification in the assay estimated nucleated cell counts. Produced via immunoSEQ multiplex PCR; TCRdb's table is partial and in-frame only. The D gene and trimming were derived from the DNA, and the V and J assignments and clone size from that table. The sample holds a few hundred thousand clones; more than 75% are singletons and the top ten take approximately 9.3%. Trimming took off 7 bases at V and 1 base at J, with 16 bases between the two ends. The CDR3 consists of 14 residues. Per germline, CDR1 SQVTM and CDR2 ANQGSEA. Recovered status applied to Cohort 3 donors who had two consecutive negative PCRs. It also applied to those with clearance or with symptom resolution.

The source material was PBMCs or T cells enriched from blood (not recorded which). This chain connects TRBV29-1 to TRBJ1-1; D is perhaps TRBD1 (6 bases). This TCR was sampled from a woman in her forties or fifties who had recovered from COVID-19. The CDR3 coding sequence is TGCAGCGCCCGGAGACAGGTCGAGAACACTGAAGCTTTCTTT. Amino acid sequence: CSARRQVENTEAFF.